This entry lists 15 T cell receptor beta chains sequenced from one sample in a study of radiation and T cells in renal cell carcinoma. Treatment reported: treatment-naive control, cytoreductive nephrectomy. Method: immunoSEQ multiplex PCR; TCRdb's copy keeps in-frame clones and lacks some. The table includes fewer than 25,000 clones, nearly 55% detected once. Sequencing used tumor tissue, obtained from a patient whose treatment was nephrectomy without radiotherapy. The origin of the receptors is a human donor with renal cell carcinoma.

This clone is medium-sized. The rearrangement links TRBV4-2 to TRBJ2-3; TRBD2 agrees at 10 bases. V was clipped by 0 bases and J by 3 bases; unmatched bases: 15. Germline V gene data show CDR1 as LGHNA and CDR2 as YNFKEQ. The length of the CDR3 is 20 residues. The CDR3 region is CASSQDGEAGGRVWTDTQYF. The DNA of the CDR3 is TGTGCCAGCAGCCAAGATGGAGAAGCGGGGGGGCGAGTATGGACAGATACGCAGTATTTT.

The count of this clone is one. This CDR3 is CASSQGLPPKDDTQYF. The CDR3 region has the DNA TGCGCCAGCAGCCAAGGACTACCCCCCAAAGATGATACGCAGTATTTT. V is TRBV4-3 and J is TRBJ2-3; possible D gene TRBD2, 5 bases. CDR3 length: 16 amino acids. The germline V gene encodes CDR1 LGHNA and CDR2 YSLEER. The germline V and J ends were trimmed by 1 base and 6 bases, with 17 bases remaining between them.

This CDR3 is CASSVPNQPQHF. The CDR3 DNA is TGTGCCAGCAGCGTCCCCAATCAGCCCCAGCATTTT. The J gene is TRBJ1-5, the V gene TRBV7-6; D remains ambiguous. The CDR3 has 12 amino acids. CDR1 SGHVS and CDR2 FNYEAQ come from the germline V gene. The V gene lost 5 bases and the J gene lost 3 bases, with 5 bases spanning the gap. Together with reference TRBV7-6 and TRBJ1-5, the CDR3 gives the full variable domain: GAGVSQSPRYKVTKRGQDVALRCDPISGHVSLYWYRQALGQGPEFLTYFNYEAQQDKSGLPNDRFSAERPEGSISTLTIQRTEQRDSAMYRCASSVPNQPQHFGDGTRLSIL.

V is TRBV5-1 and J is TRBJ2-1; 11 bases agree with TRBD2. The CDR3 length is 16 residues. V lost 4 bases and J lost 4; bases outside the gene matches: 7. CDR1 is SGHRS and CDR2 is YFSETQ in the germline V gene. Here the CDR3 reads CASSPTTSGGYNEQFF. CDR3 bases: TGCGCCAGCAGCCCAACCACTAGCGGGGGATACAATGAGCAGTTCTTC.

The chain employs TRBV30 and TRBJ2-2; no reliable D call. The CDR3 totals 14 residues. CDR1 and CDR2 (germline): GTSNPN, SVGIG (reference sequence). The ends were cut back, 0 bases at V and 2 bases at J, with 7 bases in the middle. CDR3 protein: CAWSVLLNTGELFF. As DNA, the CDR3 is TGTGCCTGGAGTGTACTACTTAACACCGGGGAGCTGTTTTTT.

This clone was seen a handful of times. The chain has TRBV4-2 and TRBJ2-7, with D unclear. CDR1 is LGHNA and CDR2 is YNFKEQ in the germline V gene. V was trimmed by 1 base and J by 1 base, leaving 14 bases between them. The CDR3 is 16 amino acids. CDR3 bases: TGTGCCAGCAGCCAAGGAAAAGGGTATTCGTCCTACGAGCAGTACTTC. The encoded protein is CASSQGKGYSSYEQYF.

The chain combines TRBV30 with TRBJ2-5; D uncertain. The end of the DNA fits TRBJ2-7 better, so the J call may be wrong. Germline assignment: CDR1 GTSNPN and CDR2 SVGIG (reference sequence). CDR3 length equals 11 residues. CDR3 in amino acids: CAWSEGSEQYF. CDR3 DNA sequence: TGTGCCTGGAGTGAAGGCTCCGAGCAGTACTTC.

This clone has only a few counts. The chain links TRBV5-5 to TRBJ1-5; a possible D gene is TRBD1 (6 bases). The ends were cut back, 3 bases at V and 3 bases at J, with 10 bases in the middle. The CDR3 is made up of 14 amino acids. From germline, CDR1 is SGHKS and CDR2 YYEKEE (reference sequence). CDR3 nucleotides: TGTGCCAGCAGCTCGGCAGGGGACAATCAGCCCCAGCATTTT. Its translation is CASSSAGDNQPQHF.

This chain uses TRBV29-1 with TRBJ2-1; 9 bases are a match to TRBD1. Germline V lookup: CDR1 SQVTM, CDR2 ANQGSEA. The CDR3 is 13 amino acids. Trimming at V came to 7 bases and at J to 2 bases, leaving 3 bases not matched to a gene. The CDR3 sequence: CSGGQGPYNEQFF. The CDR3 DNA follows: TGCAGCGGGGGACAGGGTCCCTACAATGAGCAGTTCTTC.

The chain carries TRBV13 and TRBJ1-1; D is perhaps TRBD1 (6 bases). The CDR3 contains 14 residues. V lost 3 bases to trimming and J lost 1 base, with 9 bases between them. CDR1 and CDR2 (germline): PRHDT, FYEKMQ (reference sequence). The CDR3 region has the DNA TGTGCCAGCAGCTTTAGACAGGCGAACACTGAAGCTTTCTTT. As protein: CASSFRQANTEAFF.

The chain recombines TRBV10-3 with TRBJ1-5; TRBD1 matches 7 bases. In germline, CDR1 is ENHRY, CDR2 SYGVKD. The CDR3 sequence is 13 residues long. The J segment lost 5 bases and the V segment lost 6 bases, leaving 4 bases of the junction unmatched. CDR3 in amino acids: CAIRGQRYQPQHF. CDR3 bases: TGTGCCATCAGGGGACAGAGATATCAGCCCCAGCATTTT.

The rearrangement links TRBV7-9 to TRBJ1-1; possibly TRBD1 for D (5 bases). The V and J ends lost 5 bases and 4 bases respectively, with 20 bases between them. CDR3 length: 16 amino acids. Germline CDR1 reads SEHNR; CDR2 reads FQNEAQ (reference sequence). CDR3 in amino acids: CASSPGGNIPSTEAFF. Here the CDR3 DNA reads TGTGCCAGCAGCCCGGGGGGGAACATTCCCAGCACTGAAGCTTTCTTT.

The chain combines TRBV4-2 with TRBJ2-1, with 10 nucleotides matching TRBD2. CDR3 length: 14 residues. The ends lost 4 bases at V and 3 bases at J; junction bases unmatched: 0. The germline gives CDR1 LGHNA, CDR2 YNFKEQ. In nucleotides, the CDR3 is TGTGCCAGCAGCCGGACTAGCGGCTACAATGAGCAGTTCTTC. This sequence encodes CASSRTSGYNEQFF.

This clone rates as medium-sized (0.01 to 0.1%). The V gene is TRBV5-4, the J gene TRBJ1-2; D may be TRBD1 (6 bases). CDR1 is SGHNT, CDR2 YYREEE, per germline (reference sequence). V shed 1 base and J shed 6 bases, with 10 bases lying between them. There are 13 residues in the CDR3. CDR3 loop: CASSLWGPDGYTF. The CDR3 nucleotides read TGTGCCAGCAGCTTGTGGGGGCCAGATGGCTACACCTTC.

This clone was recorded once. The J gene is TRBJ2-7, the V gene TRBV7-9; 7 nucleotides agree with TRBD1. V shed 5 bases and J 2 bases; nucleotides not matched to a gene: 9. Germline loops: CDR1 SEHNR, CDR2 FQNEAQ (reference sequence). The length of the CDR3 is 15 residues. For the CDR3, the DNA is TGTGCCAGCAGCCGGGGACAGAACTCAGCCTACGAGCAGTACTTC. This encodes CASSRGQNSAYEQYF.